This T cell receptor (beta chain) was obtained from a study of graft-versus-host responses after intestinal transplantation. Study-wide findings and caveats: Within allografts, high graft-versus-host to host-versus-graft clonal ratios were seen among patients with graft-donor T cell macrochimerism.

Germline lookup yields CDR1 KGHSH and CDR2 LQKENI. CDR3 length: 14 amino acids. The V end lost 2 bases, the J end lost 5 bases, and 12 bases lay between the germline ends. Concerning this clone: The target antigen is unknown.

The method was immunoSEQ multiplex PCR; TCRdb's version includes in-frame clones alone and lacks a portion of them. The sample has about 71,000 clones; about nine tenths are singletons. Sequencing used unstimulated CD8+ T cells sorted from spleen or lymph node cells, obtained before intestinal transplant. This sequence was found in a human donor who received an intestinal transplant. The rearrangement links TRBV18 to TRBJ1-1, with D uncertain. The CDR3 here is CASSPGSSGTEAFF. Written as DNA, the CDR3 is TGTGCCAGCTCACCAGGCAGTTCGGGTACTGAAGCTTTCTTT.